This TCR beta chain originates from a study of immune evolution from preneoplasia to lung adenocarcinoma. The repertoire was sequenced with immunoSEQ multiplex PCR; TCRdb's copy has only in-frame clones and lacks some. Altogether 7,000 to 8,500 clones are present, less than 85% being singletons, with the ten largest covering 7.5% to 9.5%. The germline V gene has CDR1 LGHNA and CDR2 YNFKEQ. This CDR3 is built from 14 residues. J lost 6 bases, V lost 2 bases, and 5 bases had no gene match. The chain links TRBV4-2 to TRBJ1-2; TRBD1 aligns across 8 bases. The TCR comes from a donor at least 70 years old with lung adenocarcinoma. Some clones in this sample may be carry-over from other donors' samples. Sequencing was carried out using FFPE atypical adenomatous hyperplasia tissue from the lung. Subset indicated: atypical adenomatous hyperplasia (AAH), lung preneoplasia. The DNA of the CDR3 is TGTGCCAGCAGCCAACAGGGGGCCTTTGATGGCTACACCTTC. This codes for CASSQQGAFDGYTF.